The rows below give T cell receptor beta chains drawn from one sample of a study of T cell responses to AZD1222 COVID-19 vaccine. Some clones are missing from TCRdb's copy, which holds only in-frame ones; the method was immunoSEQ multiplex PCR. The data show 100,000 or so clones, around 83% seen once. This sample comprised peripheral blood, obtained on day 0 of AZD1222 vaccination. These receptor sequences come from an adult in good health. The CDR3 runs from the conserved cysteine through the conserved F or W. A clone size is listed for some rows: how often the clone was seen (once, few, many), or a class if it is expanded.

>.|TRBV7-3|TRBJ2-2
CASSALAVREGGELFF
>.|TRBV19|TRBJ2-5
CASSIGTPQETQYF
>.|TRBV7-2|TRBJ2-7
CASSFFGLSSYEQYF
>.|TRBV28|TRBJ1-2
CASRTAAGGYTF
>.|TRBV15|TRBJ1-1
CATSRGVGSLMNTEAFF
>.|TRBV7-2|TRBJ1-3
CASSLDSVGNTIYF
>.|TRBV6-2/TRBV6-3|TRBJ2-7
CASSYRPDSPYEQYF
>.|TRBV24-1|TRBJ2-7
CATSDPTSGSYEQYF
>.|TRBV6-6|TRBJ2-2
CASMTGDTGELFF
>.|TRBV4-1|TRBJ2-5
CASSLREGQGGETQYF
>.|TRBV4-3|TRBJ1-2
CASSQDMGPEYGYTF
>.|TRBV20-1|TRBJ2-4
CSAGPKNIQYF
>.|TRBV4-2|TRBJ1-1
CASSDDQYRGEAFF
>.|TRBV30|TRBJ1-1
CAWSDRGPAFF
>once|TRBV19|TRBJ1-6
CASSTAYISPLHF
>.|TRBV2|TRBJ1-1
CASSVRQGNTEAFF
>few|TRBV6-4|TRBJ2-1
CASSQLAESEQFF
>.|TRBV10-1|TRBJ1-5
CASSEGNQPQHF
>.|TRBV16|TRBJ1-1
CASSQSKVTEAFF
>few|TRBV28|TRBJ1-6
CASTLPGQGSYNSPLHF
>.|TRBV10-3|TRBJ2-7
CAISGAGATSSYEQYF
>once|TRBV11-2|TRBJ2-1
CASSLMGQGSYNEQFF
>once|TRBV27|TRBJ2-3
CASSPGTSVVVRDTQYF
>.|TRBV7-2|TRBJ2-7
CASSLTSGTTYEQYF
>.|TRBV5-5|TRBJ1-6
CASSMTGYNSPLHF
>.|TRBV24-1|TRBJ1-2
CATSIYRRDYGYTF
>.|TRBV29-1|TRBJ1-1
CSVEDRTAKAFF
>.|TRBV5-1|TRBJ2-7
CASRRDSGSEYF
>few|TRBV5-6|TRBJ2-7
CASSLTGQFYEQYF
>.|TRBV5-8|TRBJ1-1
CASSPGYKAFF
>.|TRBV7-8|TRBJ1-5
CASSFRVDQPQHF
>.|TRBV14|TRBJ2-3
CASSQGTGEGADTQYF
>.|TRBV9|TRBJ1-4
CASSVSTGFNEKLFF
>.|TRBV5-4|TRBJ2-3
CASSLGGQGDTQYF
>.|TRBV9|TRBJ1-2
CASSIRDRGNYGYTF
>.|TRBV24-1|TRBJ1-1
CATRAALNTEAFF
>once|TRBV5-1|TRBJ2-1
CASSLEISDEQFF
>few|TRBV5-1|TRBJ2-1
CASSPGLAVGTYNEQFF
>.|TRBV5-6|TRBJ2-2
CASSAGTGNTGELFF
>.|TRBV11-3|TRBJ1-3
CASSSGQGRTGNTIYF
>.|TRBV5-1|TRBJ1-1
CASNRGQLNTEAFF
>.|TRBV27|TRBJ1-2
CASSQRSLFYGYTF
>.|TRBV5-4|TRBJ2-1
CASSFRISSYNEQFF
>.|TRBV2|TRBJ2-1
CASASGPFSYNEQFF
>.|TRBV7-2|TRBJ1-1
CASRPKGKDTEAFF
>.|TRBV29-1|TRBJ1-5
CSVSGDSNQPQHF
>.|TRBV5-4|TRBJ2-7
CASSLDSGLTYEQYF
>.|TRBV28|TRBJ1-1
CASRPGVGTEAFF
>.|TRBV2|TRBJ1-2
CASRRRDGYTF
>few|TRBV11-2|TRBJ2-7
CASSPIQGGLAGAYEQYF
>.|TRBV19|TRBJ2-5
CASSIGAGETQYF
>.|TRBV4-3|TRBJ2-2
CASSQASGYTGELFF
>.|TRBV6-6|TRBJ1-3
CASRGSGDSGNTIYF